Below, 7 T cell receptor beta chains from the same sample are listed, as sequenced in a study of cytomegalovirus exposure and HLA in healthy donors. PCR primers comprised 60 Vbeta and 13 Jbeta primers. This table comes from immunoSEQ multiplex PCR, and its TCRdb copy is limited to in-frame clones, with some not included. The profile shows roughly 190,000 clones, 65% to 90% of them singletons. Material: PBMCs. Source of these receptors: a man aged 35-49 years in good health and CMV-seropositive.

J is TRBJ2-7 and V is TRBV5-3; D not resolved. TRBV5-3 belongs to the ORF category, with a function that is uncertain. Deletions cut 0 bases from V and 3 bases from J, with 7 bases between. The CDR3 contains 13 residues. This CDR3 is CARSLGSFYEQYF. The CDR3 coding sequence is TGTGCCAGAAGCTTGGGCAGTTTCTACGAGCAGTACTTC.

This rearrangement joins TRBV28 to TRBJ1-5; 9 bases are shared with TRBD1. The CDR3 is 16 residues long. V dropped 2 bases and J dropped 2; count of bases not matched to a gene: 4. Germline CDR1 and CDR2: MDHEN and SYDVKM. This chain's CDR3 is CASSLLTGGGNQPQHF. In DNA, the CDR3 is TGTGCCAGCAGTTTACTGACAGGGGGGGGCAATCAGCCCCAGCATTTT.

V gene TRBV11-1 combines with J gene TRBJ1-1; the D is unclear. This CDR3 spans 12 amino acids. CDR1 is SGHAT and CDR2 is FQDESV in the germline V gene (reference sequence). V was trimmed by 5 bases and J by 5 bases, leaving 9 bases between them. CDR3 in DNA: TGTGCCAGCAGCCCGGGAGAAACTGAAGCTTTCTTT. Its protein is CASSPGETEAFF.

The gene calls are TRBV7-9 and TRBJ1-5; no clear D. The CDR3 is 15 amino acids. Germline V CDR1 and CDR2: SEHNR, FQNEAQ (reference sequence). V was pared by 5 bases and J by 5 bases, with 16 bases between. CDR3 sequence: CASSLSMTYDQPQHF. The CDR3 DNA reads as TGTGCCAGCAGCCTCTCAATGACATATGATCAGCCCCAGCATTTT.

The genes are TRBV5-1 and TRBJ2-3, with a weak D call TRBD2 (6 bases). Trimming removed 0 bases at V and 6 bases at J, with 11 bases between. This CDR3 has 14 amino acids. Germline assignment: CDR1 SGHRS and CDR2 YFSETQ. CDR3 sequence: CASSLEHGSDTQYF. CDR3 in DNA: TGCGCCAGCAGCTTGGAACACGGGAGCGATACGCAGTATTTT.

As DNA, the CDR3 is TGCGCCAGCAGCTCGTCGGCGAATGGACAGGGTGGAAGGACCCAGTACTTC. This codes for CASSSSANGQGGRTQYF. The chain couples TRBV5-1 to TRBJ2-5; 8 nucleotides line up with TRBD1. After removal of 3 bases from V and 7 bases from J, the junction contained 17 bases not matched to a gene. This CDR3 has 17 amino acids. Looked up from germline, CDR1 is SGHRS and CDR2 is YFSETQ. The full variable domain, with the rest looked up from reference TRBV5-1 and TRBJ2-5, is KAGVTQTPRYLIKTRGQQVTLSCSPISGHRSVSWYQQTPGQGLQFLFEYFSETQRNKGNFPGRFSGRQFSNSRSEMNVSTLELGDSALYLCASSSSANGQGGRTQYFGPGTRLLVL.

This chain uses TRBV6-5 with TRBJ2-2; no firm D call. V was shortened by 10 bases and J by 5 bases, with 14 bases between the two germline ends. Per germline, CDR1 MNHEY and CDR2 SVGAGI. The CDR3 contains 13 residues. The CDR3 nucleotides read TGTGCCACTACCCCATTGACTACCGGGGAGCTGTTTTTT. It is translated as CATTPLTTGELFF.